The present T cell receptor beta chain was sequenced within a study of early T cells in non-severe SARS-CoV-2 infection. Study-level information: Sequencing of bulk RNA from unsorted whole blood was done, without chain pairing. General study points: Private and CD4 specificities were missed by VDJdb matching, skewed to anti-spike CD8.

This clonotype appeared many times. Its matching antigen is unknown. The protocol attached unique molecular identifiers to individual cDNA molecules. In TCRdb, the 5' RACE reads were re-called with MiXCR into one record per CDR3 protein. This sample has approximately 37,000 distinct CDR3 sequences, with roughly 8% found just once. Per the germline V gene, CDR1 is SQVTM and CDR2 is ANQGSEA. This CDR3 is 10 amino acids long. V lost 6 bases and J 6 bases, leaving 3 bases between the germline ends. The material sequenced was whole blood, taken at baseline. The rearrangement joins TRBV29-1 to TRBJ1-6; D remains unclear. The receptor comes from an adult who was a healthcare worker with PCR-confirmed SARS-CoV-2 infection or an uninfected control (not recorded which). The CDR3, as DNA: TGCAGCGTGGGTAATTCACCCCTCCACTTT. It translates to CSVGNSPLHF.